The present entry profiles one T cell receptor (beta chain) with its context. The antigen remains unidentified. Some clones are missing from TCRdb's copy, which holds only in-frame ones; the method was immunoSEQ multiplex PCR. The sample holds some 79,000 clones; roughly 89% are singletons and the top ten take approximately 0.33%. The sample comes from a study of graft-versus-host responses after intestinal transplantation. V was cut by 1 base and J by 1 base, with 8 bases left in between. The CDR3 length is 14 residues. Germline V lookup: CDR1 SGHRS, CDR2 YFSETQ. The source was unstimulated CD4+ T cells sorted from spleen or lymph node cells, collected before intestinal transplant. This chain joins TRBV5-1 and TRBJ1-1; the D gene is possibly TRBD1 (6 bases). The origin of this receptor is a human donor who received an intestinal transplant. CDR3 coding DNA: TGCGCCAGCAGCTTGTACAGGGCGAACACTGAAGCTTTCTTT. This codes for CASSLYRANTEAFF. The full variable domain, with the rest looked up from reference TRBV5-1 and TRBJ1-1, is KAGVTQTPRYLIKTRGQQVTLSCSPISGHRSVSWYQQTPGQGLQFLFEYFSETQRNKGNFPGRFSGRQFSNSRSEMNVSTLELGDSALYLCASSLYRANTEAFFGQGTRLTVV.